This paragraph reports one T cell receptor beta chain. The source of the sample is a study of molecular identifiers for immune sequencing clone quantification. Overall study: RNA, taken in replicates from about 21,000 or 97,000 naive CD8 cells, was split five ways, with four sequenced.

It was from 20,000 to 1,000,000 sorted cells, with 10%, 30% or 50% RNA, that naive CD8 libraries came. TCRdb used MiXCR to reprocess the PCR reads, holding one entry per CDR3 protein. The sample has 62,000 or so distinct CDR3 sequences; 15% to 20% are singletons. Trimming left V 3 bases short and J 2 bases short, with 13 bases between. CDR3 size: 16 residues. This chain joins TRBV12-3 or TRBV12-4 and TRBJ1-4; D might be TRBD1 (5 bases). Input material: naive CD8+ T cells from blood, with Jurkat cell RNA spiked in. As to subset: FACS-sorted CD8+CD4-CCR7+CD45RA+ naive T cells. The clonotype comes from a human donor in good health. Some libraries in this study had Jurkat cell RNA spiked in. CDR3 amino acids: CASSFYLTGTNEKLFF. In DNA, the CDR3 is TGTGCCAGCAGTTTTTATCTCACAGGCACTAATGAAAAACTGTTTTTT.